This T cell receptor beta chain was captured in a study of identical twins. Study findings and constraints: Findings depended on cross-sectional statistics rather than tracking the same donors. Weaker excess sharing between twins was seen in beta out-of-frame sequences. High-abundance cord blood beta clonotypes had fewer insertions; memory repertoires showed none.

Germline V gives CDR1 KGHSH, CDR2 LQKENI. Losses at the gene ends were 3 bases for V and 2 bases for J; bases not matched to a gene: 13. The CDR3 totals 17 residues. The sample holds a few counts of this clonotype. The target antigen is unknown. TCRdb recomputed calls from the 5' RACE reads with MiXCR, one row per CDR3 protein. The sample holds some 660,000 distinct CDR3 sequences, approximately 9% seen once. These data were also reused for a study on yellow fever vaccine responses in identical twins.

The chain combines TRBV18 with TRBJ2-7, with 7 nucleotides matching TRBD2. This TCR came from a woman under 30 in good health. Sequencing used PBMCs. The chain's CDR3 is CASSPPAWASGTYEQYF. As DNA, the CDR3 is TGTGCCAGCTCACCTCCCGCCTGGGCTAGCGGAACCTACGAGCAGTACTTC.